These T cell receptor beta chains were read from a single sample in a study of CD8 T cells in Susac syndrome. One entry per CDR3 protein, called by TCRdb with MiXCR from the immunoSEQ multiplex PCR reads. The sample has 250,000 or so distinct CDR3 sequences, approximately 92% seen once. The sample consisted of CD4+ T cells from PBMCs. These receptors originate from a human donor with multiple sclerosis. Each CDR3 is given with its conserved first and last residue. A D gene is named only where the DNA matches it firmly. Size is omitted from some rows. Given values are once, few, many or a class for expanded clones.

j_call: TRBJ1-2
v_call: TRBV29-1
clone_size: .
d_call: TRBD1
cdr3_aa: CSVDDRGIYGYTF
cdr3_nt: TGCAGCGTTGATGACAGGGGCATCTATGGCTACACCTTC

j_call: TRBJ1-2
v_call: TRBV6-1
clone_size: .
d_call: TRBD1
cdr3_aa: CASSDGQGRGYTF
cdr3_nt: TGTGCCAGCAGTGACGGACAGGGACGCGGCTACACCTTC

j_call: TRBJ2-2
v_call: TRBV28
clone_size: .
d_call: .
cdr3_aa: CASSERGRGDSGELFF
cdr3_nt: TGTGCCAGCAGTGAGCGGGGCAGGGGAGACTCCGGGGAGCTGTTTTTT

j_call: TRBJ2-7
v_call: TRBV23-1
clone_size: .
d_call: .
cdr3_aa: CASSQKPYEQYF
cdr3_nt: TGCGCCAGCAGTCAAAAGCCCTACGAGCAGTACTTC

j_call: TRBJ2-3
v_call: TRBV3-1
clone_size: .
d_call: .
cdr3_aa: CASSQRPDTQYF
cdr3_nt: TGTGCCAGCAGCCAACGCCCAGATACGCAGTATTTT

j_call: TRBJ1-4
v_call: TRBV7-9
clone_size: .
d_call: .
cdr3_aa: CASSPRRGSNEKLFF
cdr3_nt: TGTGCCAGCAGCCCCCGAAGGGGATCCAATGAAAAACTGTTTTTT

j_call: TRBJ1-2
v_call: TRBV7-8
clone_size: .
d_call: TRBD1
cdr3_aa: CASSHPILTAPGQGVWSYGYTF
cdr3_nt: TGTGCCAGCAGCCATCCAATACTAACCGCCCCGGGACAGGGTGTATGGAGCTATGGCTACACCTTC

j_call: TRBJ1-1
v_call: TRBV5-1
clone_size: .
d_call: TRBD1
cdr3_aa: CASSLGFSGQGKGEAFF
cdr3_nt: TGCGCCAGCAGCTTGGGTTTTTCTGGACAGGGGAAGGGTGAAGCTTTCTTT

j_call: TRBJ2-3
v_call: TRBV6-1
clone_size: once
d_call: TRBD1
cdr3_aa: CASSLGGQGGGPDTQYF
cdr3_nt: TGTGCCAGCAGTCTAGGTGGACAGGGCGGTGGCCCAGATACGCAGTATTTT

j_call: TRBJ2-3
v_call: TRBV7-9
clone_size: .
d_call: TRBD2
cdr3_aa: CASNLGLAGGFTDTQYF
cdr3_nt: TGTGCCAGCAACCTCGGACTAGCGGGGGGGTTCACAGATACGCAGTATTTT

j_call: TRBJ2-4
v_call: TRBV4-1
clone_size: .
d_call: .
cdr3_aa: CASSQERGVKNIQYF
cdr3_nt: TGCGCCAGCAGCCAAGAACGCGGGGTCAAAAACATTCAGTACTTC

j_call: TRBJ2-3
v_call: TRBV6-5
clone_size: .
d_call: TRBD1
cdr3_aa: CASSPDRDTDTQYF
cdr3_nt: TGTGCCAGCAGTCCGGACAGGGACACAGATACGCAGTATTTT

j_call: TRBJ1-5
v_call: TRBV6-1
clone_size: .
d_call: TRBD1
cdr3_aa: CASSPYETGGYQPQHF
cdr3_nt: TGTGCCAGCAGTCCATATGAGACAGGGGGGTATCAGCCCCAGCATTTT

j_call: TRBJ1-3
v_call: TRBV7-9
clone_size: .
d_call: TRBD1
cdr3_aa: CASSLKDRDRTIYF
cdr3_nt: TGTGCCAGCAGCTTAAAGGACAGGGATCGAACCATATATTTT

j_call: TRBJ2-1
v_call: TRBV12-3/TRBV12-4
clone_size: .
d_call: .
cdr3_aa: CASRRDYNEQFF
cdr3_nt: TGTGCCAGCAGGAGAGACTACAATGAGCAGTTCTTC

j_call: TRBJ2-7
v_call: TRBV12-3/TRBV12-4
clone_size: once
d_call: TRBD1
cdr3_aa: CASSPGTGYYEQYF
cdr3_nt: TGTGCCAGCAGTCCCGGGACAGGGTACTACGAGCAGTACTTC

j_call: TRBJ1-3
v_call: TRBV19
clone_size: .
d_call: .
cdr3_aa: CASRQVSGNTIYF
cdr3_nt: TGTGCCAGTAGACAGGTCTCTGGAAACACCATATATTTT

j_call: TRBJ2-4
v_call: TRBV10-3
clone_size: .
d_call: TRBD2
cdr3_aa: CAISEFASGRAKNIQYF
cdr3_nt: TGTGCCATCAGTGAGTTCGCTAGCGGGAGGGCCAAAAACATTCAGTACTTC

j_call: TRBJ2-1
v_call: TRBV6-1
clone_size: .
d_call: .
cdr3_aa: CASSDPGRGSNEQFF
cdr3_nt: TGTGCCAGCAGCGACCCGGGCCGGGGAAGTAATGAGCAGTTCTTC

j_call: TRBJ1-1
v_call: TRBV20-1
clone_size: .
d_call: .
cdr3_aa: CSAPGGGFLNTEAFF
cdr3_nt: TGCAGTGCCCCGGGGGGAGGATTCCTGAACACTGAAGCTTTCTTT

j_call: TRBJ2-1
v_call: TRBV29-1
clone_size: .
d_call: TRBD1
cdr3_aa: CSVVQGDRGWDEQFF
cdr3_nt: TGCAGCGTTGTACAAGGAGACAGGGGTTGGGATGAGCAGTTCTTC

j_call: TRBJ2-7
v_call: TRBV27
clone_size: once
d_call: .
cdr3_aa: CASRLGERYEQYF
cdr3_nt: TGTGCCAGCCGTCTTGGTGAGAGGTACGAGCAGTACTTC

j_call: TRBJ1-1
v_call: TRBV27
clone_size: .
d_call: .
cdr3_aa: CASRIGRTAPFF
cdr3_nt: TGTGCCAGCAGAATCGGGAGGACAGCGCCTTTCTTT

j_call: TRBJ2-5
v_call: TRBV25-1
clone_size: .
d_call: TRBD1
cdr3_aa: CASSEFAGQDETQYF
cdr3_nt: TGTGCCAGCAGTGAATTTGCAGGACAGGACGAGACCCAGTACTTC

j_call: TRBJ2-1
v_call: TRBV7-3
clone_size: .
d_call: .
cdr3_aa: CASSLMHSTNEQFF
cdr3_nt: TGTGCCAGCAGCTTAATGCACTCCACGAATGAGCAGTTCTTC

j_call: TRBJ1-6
v_call: TRBV29-1
clone_size: .
d_call: .
cdr3_aa: CSVGDGNSPLHF
cdr3_nt: TGCAGCGTTGGGGACGGAAATTCACCCCTCCACTTT

j_call: TRBJ2-5
v_call: TRBV5-1
clone_size: .
d_call: .
cdr3_aa: CASSLSQETQYF
cdr3_nt: TGCGCCAGCAGCTTGTCCCAAGAGACCCAGTACTTC

j_call: TRBJ2-2
v_call: TRBV5-8
clone_size: once
d_call: .
cdr3_aa: CASSLGNRETGELFF
cdr3_nt: TGTGCCAGCAGCTTGGGCAACAGGGAAACCGGGGAGCTGTTTTTT

j_call: TRBJ1-1
v_call: TRBV2
clone_size: .
d_call: .
cdr3_aa: CASTRRATDTEAFF
cdr3_nt: TGTGCCAGCACCCGACGGGCGACTGACACTGAAGCTTTCTTT